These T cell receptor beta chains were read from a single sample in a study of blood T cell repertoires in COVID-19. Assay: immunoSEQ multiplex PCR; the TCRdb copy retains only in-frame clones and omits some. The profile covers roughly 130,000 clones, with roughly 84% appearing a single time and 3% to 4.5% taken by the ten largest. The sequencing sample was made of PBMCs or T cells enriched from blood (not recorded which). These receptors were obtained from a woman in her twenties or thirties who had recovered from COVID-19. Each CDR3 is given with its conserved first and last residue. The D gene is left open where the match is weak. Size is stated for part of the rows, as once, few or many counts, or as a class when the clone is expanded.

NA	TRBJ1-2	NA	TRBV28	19	TGTGCCAGCGAAAATGAAGTGTGGAGGGCCTCCCCCAAGAACTATGGCTACACCTTC	CASENEVWRASPKNYGYTF
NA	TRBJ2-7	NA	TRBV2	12	TGTGCCAGCAGCCCGGACTACTACGAGCAGTACTTC	CASSPDYYEQYF
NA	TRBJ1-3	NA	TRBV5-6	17	TGTGCCAGCCTCCCGGGGGGCAGGTCGTTTATAGGAAACACCATATATTTT	CASLPGGRSFIGNTIYF
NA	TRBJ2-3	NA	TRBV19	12	TGTGCCTCATCAGGGTTTGACGATACGCAGTATTTT	CASSGFDDTQYF
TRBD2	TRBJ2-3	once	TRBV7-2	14	TGTGCCAGCAGCCCAGGACTAGGTTCAGATACGCAGTATTTT	CASSPGLGSDTQYF
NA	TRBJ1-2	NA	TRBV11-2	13	TGTGCCAGCAGCCCGGGATTGAACTATGGCTACACCTTC	CASSPGLNYGYTF
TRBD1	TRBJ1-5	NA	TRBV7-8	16	TGTGCCAGCAGCCACAGGACGGACAGGACAAATCAGCCCCAGCATTTT	CASSHRTDRTNQPQHF
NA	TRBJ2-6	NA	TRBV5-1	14	TGCGCCAGCAGCGCTAGCTCTGGGGCCAACGTCCTGACTTTC	CASSASSGANVLTF
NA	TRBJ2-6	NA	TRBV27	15	TGTGCCAGCAGTTTTTGGGCGACTGGGGCCAACGTCCTGACTTTC	CASSFWATGANVLTF
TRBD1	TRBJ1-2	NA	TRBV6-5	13	TGTGCCAGCAGTTGGACAGGCAACTATGGCTACACCTTC	CASSWTGNYGYTF
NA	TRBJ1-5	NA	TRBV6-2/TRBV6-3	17	TGTGCCAGCAGTTACTCCTTTTGGGGCTATAGCAATCAGCCCCAGCATTTT	CASSYSFWGYSNQPQHF
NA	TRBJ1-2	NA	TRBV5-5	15	TGTGCCAGCAGCTTGACGGCCGGGATTAACTATGGCTACACCTTC	CASSLTAGINYGYTF
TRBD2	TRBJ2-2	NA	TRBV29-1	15	TGCAGCGGCCGGACTAGCGGGGGGAACACCGGGGAGCTGTTTTTT	CSGRTSGGNTGELFF
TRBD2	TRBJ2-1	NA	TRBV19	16	TGTGCCAGTAGTATCGGCGGGACTAGCAGAAACAATGAGCAGTTCTTC	CASSIGGTSRNNEQFF
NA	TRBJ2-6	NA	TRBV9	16	TGTGCCAGCAGCGTCCCCAGAATCTCTGGGGCCAACGTCCTGACTTTC	CASSVPRISGANVLTF
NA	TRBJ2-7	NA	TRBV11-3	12	TGTGCCAGCAGCCAGGGCAGGTACGAGCAGTACTTC	CASSQGRYEQYF
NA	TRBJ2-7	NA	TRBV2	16	TGTGCCAGCACCAGGCCCCCAAGGCCGAGCTCCTACGAGCAGTACTTC	CASTRPPRPSSYEQYF
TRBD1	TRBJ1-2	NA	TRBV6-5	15	TGTGCCAGCAGTACCCGGGGACAGAGTAACTATGGCTACACCTTC	CASSTRGQSNYGYTF
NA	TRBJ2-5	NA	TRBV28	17	TGTGCCAGCAGTACCAACCAACTAGTACGCAAGAAAGGGACCCAGTACTTC	CASSTNQLVRKKGTQYF
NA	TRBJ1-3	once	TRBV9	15	TGTGCCAGCAGCGTAGGGGCAGGGGATGGAAACACCATATATTTT	CASSVGAGDGNTIYF
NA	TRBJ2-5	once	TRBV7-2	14	TGTGCCAGCAGCTTAGCGGGGCACCAAGAGACCCAGTACTTC	CASSLAGHQETQYF
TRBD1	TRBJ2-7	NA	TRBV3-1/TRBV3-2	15	TGTGCCAGCAGCTTAAGGACAGGGTACTCCTACGAGCAGTACTTC	CASSLRTGYSYEQYF
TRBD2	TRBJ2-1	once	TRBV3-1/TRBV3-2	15	TGTGCCAGCAGCCAATTAGCGGGAGTCGGCAATGAGCAGTTCTTC	CASSQLAGVGNEQFF
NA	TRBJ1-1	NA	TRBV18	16	TGTGCCAGCTCACCAAGCGGGGGTCGTATGAACACTGAAGCTTTCTTT	CASSPSGGRMNTEAFF